The following is a T cell receptor beta chain sequence with its context. This sample was included in a study of blood T cells in healthy people across ages. It was around 10 milliliters of peripheral blood that were drawn from each donor. V lost 6 bases and J 5 bases, leaving 20 bases between the germline ends. This CDR3 is 15 amino acids long. Per the germline V gene, CDR1 is DFQATT and CDR2 is SNEGSKA (reference sequence). PCR was performed a second time for roughly 6 to 12 cycles using a sample-barcoded 5' primer and a J-beta primer mix. TCRdb passed the 5' RACE reads through MiXCR, listing each CDR3 protein once. The table records approximately 790,000 distinct CDR3 sequences, around 62% of them present only once.

Sequencing input: blood. This TCR derives from a man under 40 in good health. This chain links TRBV20-1 with TRBJ1-5; possibly TRBD1 for D (5 bases). The CDR3 DNA is TGCAGTGCCCTAGGAGCGGGGGTCACCTATCAGCCCCAGCATTTT. This sequence encodes CSALGAGVTYQPQHF.